These T cell receptor beta chains were read from a single sample in a study of T cell repertoires in cytomegalovirus infection. Their recognized antigens are unknown. TCRdb used MiXCR to reprocess the reads, holding one entry per CDR3 protein. Here the sample spans 900,000 to 950,000 distinct CDR3 sequences, around a third being singletons. The input for sequencing was cultured CD8+ T cells from PBMCs, taken from culture after CMV antigen stimulation. All receptors derive from a human donor in good health (CMV status not recorded). Some clones in this sample may be carry-over from other donors' samples. Each CDR3 is given with its conserved first and last residue. Fields, in order: V gene, D gene, J gene, clone size, CDR3 DNA, CDR3 protein. D genes are given only for firm matches. Expanded clones are given a class, and other clones once, few, many or no size at all.

TRBV10-3	NA	TRBJ1-5	NA	TGTGCCAGCCAGAGTGGGGAAGGGAACAATCAGCCCCAGCATTTT	CASQSGEGNNQPQHF
TRBV29-1	TRBD2	TRBJ2-1	few	TGCAGCGTTGAGGGGGGGGACTACTACAATGAGCAGTTCTTC	CSVEGGDYYNEQFF
TRBV5-6	TRBD2	TRBJ2-1	NA	TGTGCCAGCAGCTTGACTAGCGGGGACGTCTTTGTGGAGCAGTTCTTC	CASSLTSGDVFVEQFF
TRBV6-1	NA	TRBJ2-6	many	TGTGCCAGCAGTCCCTGGGTCCCAAGCTCTGGGGCCAACGTCCTGACTTTC	CASSPWVPSSGANVLTF
TRBV20-1	NA	TRBJ2-1	NA	TGCAGTGCTAGAGACCGGGACTCCGCACGTCGCAATGAGCAGTTCTTC	CSARDRDSARRNEQFF
TRBV9	TRBD1	TRBJ2-5	NA	TGTGCCAGCAGCGGACAGGGGGCGCGGGGCAAAGAGACCCGGTACTTC	CASSGQGARGKETRYF
TRBV7-6	TRBD1	TRBJ1-1	NA	TGTGCCAGTCAGGGGGCGCCGGACACTGAAGCTTTCTTT	CASQGAPDTEAFF
TRBV12-5	NA	TRBJ1-1	NA	TGTGCTAGTGGGGACCTCAGAGAAGCTTTCTTT	CASGDLREAFF
TRBV4-3	NA	TRBJ1-2	NA	TGCGCCAGCGGACCGGACCGGACGGACTACTATGGCTACACCTTC	CASGPDRTDYYGYTF
TRBV11-1	TRBD2	TRBJ2-5	once	TGTGCCAGCAGACCCTTGCCGCGGGGGGACCAAGAGACCCAGTACTTC	CASRPLPRGDQETQYF
TRBV7-6	NA	TRBJ1-5	NA	TGTGCCAGCACCACGGGGGCCAGCAATCAGCCCCAGCATTTT	CASTTGASNQPQHF
TRBV12-3/TRBV12-4	TRBD2	TRBJ2-3	NA	TGTGCCAGCAGTTTGTTTTCCGGGGGGGCTAAAGATACGCAGTATTTT	CASSLFSGGAKDTQYF
TRBV24-1	NA	TRBJ2-1	few	TGTGCCACCAGTGATCTGGGTAGTTACAATGAGCAGTTCTTC	CATSDLGSYNEQFF
TRBV29-1	NA	TRBJ2-2	NA	TGCAGCGCCGGGAAGAACACCGGGGAGCTGTTTTTT	CSAGKNTGELFF
TRBV12-3/TRBV12-4	TRBD2	TRBJ2-3	few	TGTGCCAGCAGTTTGACACTAGCGGCGATCACAGATACGCAGTATTTT	CASSLTLAAITDTQYF
TRBV19	NA	TRBJ2-1	NA	TGTGCCAGTAGTATAGATATACGGGCTACTAATGAGCAGTTCTTC	CASSIDIRATNEQFF
TRBV7-9	NA	TRBJ1-4	few	TGTGCCAGCAGGCAGGGGCTAGGAGAAAAACTGTTTTTT	CASRQGLGEKLFF
TRBV27	TRBD1	TRBJ1-6	few	TGTGCCAGCAGTTTAGGGTCAGGGGGCCGGTCACCCCTCCACTTT	CASSLGSGGRSPLHF
TRBV20-1	TRBD1	TRBJ1-5	NA	TGCAGTGCCTCTCGACAGGGGTTTGCTCAGCCCCAGCATTTT	CSASRQGFAQPQHF
TRBV7-9	NA	TRBJ2-3	few	TGTGCCAGCAGCTTAGAAGTCGTAGACACAGATACGCAGTATTTT	CASSLEVVDTDTQYF
TRBV12-3/TRBV12-4	NA	TRBJ1-1	NA	TGTGCCAGCAGCCTCAAGGGGCCCGGCGGCACTGAAGCTTTCTTT	CASSLKGPGGTEAFF
TRBV29-1	NA	TRBJ2-1	NA	TGCAGCGTCACAGGGAGCTCCTACAATGAGCAGTTCTTC	CSVTGSSYNEQFF
TRBV24-1	NA	TRBJ2-1	NA	TGTGCCACCAGTAATGTACAGTACAATGAGCAGTTCTTC	CATSNVQYNEQFF
TRBV6-6	NA	TRBJ2-1	NA	TGTGCCAGCAGTTACGGAGTGGGCGTTGAGCAGTTCTTC	CASSYGVGVEQFF
TRBV6-2/TRBV6-3	NA	TRBJ1-2	NA	TGTGCCAGCAGTCCTGAGACAGGATCCCTCTTTGGCTACACCTTC	CASSPETGSLFGYTF
TRBV19	NA	TRBJ1-2	NA	TGTGCCAGTATCCCCGGTGGAGGGTTACCCTATGGCTACACCTTC	CASIPGGGLPYGYTF
TRBV19	NA	TRBJ2-7	NA	TGTGCCAGTAGTATGGGAGCCCTTCCTAACGAGCAGTACTTC	CASSMGALPNEQYF
TRBV7-6	NA	TRBJ2-3	many	TGTGCCAGCAGCTTAGCTGACAGTCGAGATACGCAGTATTTT	CASSLADSRDTQYF
TRBV7-9	TRBD2	TRBJ2-3	few	TGTGCCAGCAGCTCTCCTAGCGGGTACCGTCCTCCCACAGATACGCAGTATTTT	CASSSPSGYRPPTDTQYF
TRBV7-8	NA	TRBJ2-3	many	TGTGCCAGCAGCTTAGAGGGGGGGGAGACAGATACGCAGTATTTT	CASSLEGGETDTQYF
TRBV6-5	TRBD1	TRBJ2-5	NA	TGTGCCAGCAGTTCCGGGACAGGGTCAGAGACCCAGTACTTC	CASSSGTGSETQYF
TRBV7-8	NA	TRBJ1-2	few	TGTGCCAGCAGCTTACTCTTGGCAGGGGATGGCTACACCTTC	CASSLLLAGDGYTF
TRBV7-8	NA	TRBJ2-7	NA	TGTGCCAGCAGCTTAGTTCACCTGTACGAGCAGTACTTC	CASSLVHLYEQYF
TRBV29-1	TRBD1	TRBJ1-1	NA	TGCAGCGTGACAGGGGGTGAGGCTTTCTTT	CSVTGGEAFF
TRBV7-9	TRBD1	TRBJ1-5	few	TGTGCCAGCAGCTTAGGCTGGGACAGGGGAAATCAGCCCCAGCATTTT	CASSLGWDRGNQPQHF
TRBV20-1	NA	TRBJ1-6	few	TGCAGTGTGCTCAGCTGGAGCTCCTATAATTCACCCCTCCACTTT	CSVLSWSSYNSPLHF
TRBV4-2	TRBD2	TRBJ2-1	NA	TGTGCCAGCATCCAAGCGGGGGAGACCTACAATGAGCAGTTCTTC	CASIQAGETYNEQFF
TRBV13	TRBD2	TRBJ2-3	NA	TGTGCCAGCAGCAAACAATCTCTAGCGGGGGATCCCGATACGCAGTATTTT	CASSKQSLAGDPDTQYF
TRBV12-3/TRBV12-4	TRBD1	TRBJ1-4	few	TGTGCCAGCAGTCGGACAGGGGGAGCTAATGAAAAACTGTTTTTT	CASSRTGGANEKLFF
TRBV7-6	NA	TRBJ1-2	NA	TGTGCCAGCAGGACCCATCTCGGCTACACCTTC	CASRTHLGYTF
TRBV12-5	TRBD1	TRBJ2-1	few	TGTGCTAGTGGTTTGAACGGACAGGCCGAGCAGTTCTTC	CASGLNGQAEQFF